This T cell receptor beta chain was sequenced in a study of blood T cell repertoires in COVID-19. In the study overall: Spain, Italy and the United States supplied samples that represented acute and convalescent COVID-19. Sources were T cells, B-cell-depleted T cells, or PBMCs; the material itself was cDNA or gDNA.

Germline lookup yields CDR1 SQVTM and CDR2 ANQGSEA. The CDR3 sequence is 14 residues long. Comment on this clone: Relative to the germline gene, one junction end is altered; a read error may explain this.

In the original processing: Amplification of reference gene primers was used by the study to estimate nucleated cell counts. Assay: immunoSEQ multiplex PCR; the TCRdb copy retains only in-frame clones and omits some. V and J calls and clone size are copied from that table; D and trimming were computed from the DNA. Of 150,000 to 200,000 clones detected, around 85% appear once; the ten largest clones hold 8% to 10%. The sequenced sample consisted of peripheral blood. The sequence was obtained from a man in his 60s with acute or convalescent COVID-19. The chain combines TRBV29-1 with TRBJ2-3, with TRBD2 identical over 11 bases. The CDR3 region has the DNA TGCGGCGTACTAGCGGGAGCTCGCACAGATACGCAGTATTTT. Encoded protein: CGVLAGARTDTQYF.